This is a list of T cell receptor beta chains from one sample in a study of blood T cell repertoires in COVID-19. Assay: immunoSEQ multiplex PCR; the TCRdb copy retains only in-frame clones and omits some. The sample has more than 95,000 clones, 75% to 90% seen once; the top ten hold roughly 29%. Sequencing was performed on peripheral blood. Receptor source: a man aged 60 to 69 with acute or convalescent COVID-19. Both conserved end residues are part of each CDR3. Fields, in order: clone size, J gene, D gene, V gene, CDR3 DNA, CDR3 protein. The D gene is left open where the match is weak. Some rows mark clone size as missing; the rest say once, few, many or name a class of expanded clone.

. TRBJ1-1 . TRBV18 TGTGCCAGCTCACCTCAAACGGGGGACACTGAAGCTTTCTTT CASSPQTGDTEAFF
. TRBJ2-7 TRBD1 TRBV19 TGTGCCAGTAGTCACCGGGACAGGAACTTCTACGAGCAGTACTTC CASSHRDRNFYEQYF
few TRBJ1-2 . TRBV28 TGTGCCAGCAGTCTCCAGCGGGGGGGCTACACCTTC CASSLQRGGYTF
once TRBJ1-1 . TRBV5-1 TGCGCCAGCAGCTTGGCAGGGAACACTGAAGCTTTCTTT CASSLAGNTEAFF
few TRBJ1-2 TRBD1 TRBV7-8 TGTGCCAGCAGCTTAGGCCTCGGGACAGGGTATGGCTACACCTTC CASSLGLGTGYGYTF
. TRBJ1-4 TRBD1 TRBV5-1 TGCGCCAGCAGCTTTGGGGACAGGCCCAATGAAAAACTGTTTTTT CASSFGDRPNEKLFF
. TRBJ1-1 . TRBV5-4 TGTGCCAGCAGCCCGGTCCTGGACACTGAAGCTTTCTTT CASSPVLDTEAFF
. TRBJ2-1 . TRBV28 TGTGCCAGCAGCCTACAGTACAATGAGCAGTTCTTC CASSLQYNEQFF
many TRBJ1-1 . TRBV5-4 TGTGCCAGCAGCGGGAGGGGGACTGAAGCTTTCTTT CASSGRGTEAFF
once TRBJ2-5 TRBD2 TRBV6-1 TGTGCCAGCAGTGAGTTAGTAGCGGGAGTGGGTGAGACCCAGTACTTC CASSELVAGVGETQYF
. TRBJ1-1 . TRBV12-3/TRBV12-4 TGTGCCAGCAGTTTCATCGGGGATGAAGCTTTCTTT CASSFIGDEAFF
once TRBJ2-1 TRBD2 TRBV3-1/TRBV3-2 TGTGCCAGCAGCCCCCCCGCGGCGGGAGCAGAACACAATGAGCAGTTCTTC CASSPPAAGAEHNEQFF
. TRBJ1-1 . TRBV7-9 TGTGCCAGCAGCCCGGGGAGGGCGGTGGAGAGGTCTGAAGCTTTCTTT CASSPGRAVERSEAFF
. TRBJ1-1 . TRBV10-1 TGCGCCAGCTCCTTTACTGAAGAAGCTGAAGCTTTCTTT CASSFTEEAEAFF
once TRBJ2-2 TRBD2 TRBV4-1 TGCGCCAGCAGCCAAGGTAGCGGGAGGGCCTTCATAGGTGCCGGGGAGCTGTTTTTT CASSQGSGRAFIGAGELFF
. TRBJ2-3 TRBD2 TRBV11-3 TGTGCCAGCAGCTTAGAGGCTAGCGGGAGCGATACGCAGTATTTT CASSLEASGSDTQYF
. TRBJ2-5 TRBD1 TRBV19 TGTGCCAGTAGTCCGACAGGGGGGACTGGGGCCCAGTACTTC CASSPTGGTGAQYF
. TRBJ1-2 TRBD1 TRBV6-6 TGTGCCAGCAGTTACTCGAGTCCGACAGGGAAACCCAACTTC CASSYSSPTGKPNF
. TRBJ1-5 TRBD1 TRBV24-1 TGTGCCACCAGTGATCGGGGACAGGGGGGGATTAGCAATCAGCCCCAGCATTTT CATSDRGQGGISNQPQHF
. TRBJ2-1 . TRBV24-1 TGTGCCACCAGTGCTCTCCCCGGGAGTGATAATGAGCAGTTCTTC CATSALPGSDNEQFF
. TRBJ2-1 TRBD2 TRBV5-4 TGTGCCAGCAGCGGAGGGACTAGCGGGAGTGGTGAGCAGTTCTTC CASSGGTSGSGEQFF
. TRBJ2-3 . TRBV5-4 TGTGCCAGCAGCTTGTCAAGCGGCACAGATACGCAGTATTTT CASSLSSGTDTQYF
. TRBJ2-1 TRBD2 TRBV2 TGTGCCAGCACCCCCCGGCTAGCGGGGCTTGAGCAGTTCTTC CASTPRLAGLEQFF
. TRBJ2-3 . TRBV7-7 TGTGCTAGCAGCTTAAGTCGGTTCACAGATACGCAGTATTTT CASSLSRFTDTQYF
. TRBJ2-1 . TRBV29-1 TGCAGCGGTGGGGGCGTGGAAAATGAGCAGTTCTTC CSGGGVENEQFF
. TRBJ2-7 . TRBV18 TGTGCCAGCTCAGGGGGGAGCGGGTACGAGCAGTACTTC CASSGGSGYEQYF
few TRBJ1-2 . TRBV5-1 TGCGCCAGCAGCCTACAGGGTTTGGAGGGCTACACCTTC CASSLQGLEGYTF
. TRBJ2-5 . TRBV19 TGTGCCAGTAGCCTGGCGGCCCAAGAGACCCAGTACTTC CASSLAAQETQYF
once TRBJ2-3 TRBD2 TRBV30 TGTGCCTGGTGGCTAGCGGGAGGGGCAGATACGCAGTATTTT CAWWLAGGADTQYF
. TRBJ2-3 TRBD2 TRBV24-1 TGTGCCACCAGTGATTGGGCTAGCGGGAAGGGGGGCACAGATACGCAGTATTTT CATSDWASGKGGTDTQYF
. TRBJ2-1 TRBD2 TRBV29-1 TGCAGCGCCGGGGGGTCCTACAATGAGCAGTTCTTC CSAGGSYNEQFF
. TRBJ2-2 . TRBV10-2 TGCGCCATTACCACCCGGACAGCGAACACCGGGGAGCTGTTTTTT CAITTRTANTGELFF
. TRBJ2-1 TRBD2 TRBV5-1 TGCGCCAGCAGTTTAACTAGCGGGGCCTACAATGAGCAGTTCTTC CASSLTSGAYNEQFF
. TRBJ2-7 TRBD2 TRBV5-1 TGCGCCAGCAGCTTGAGGGGGCTAGCGGGAGGCGTCAGAGTCTACGAGCAGTACTTC CASSLRGLAGGVRVYEQYF
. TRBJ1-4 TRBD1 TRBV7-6 TGTGCCAGCAGCTTAACAGGGACAGGGAATGAAAAACTGTTTTTT CASSLTGTGNEKLFF
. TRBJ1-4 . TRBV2 TGTGCCAGCAGTGAGAGTCAGCGGGGAGAAAAACTGTTTTTT CASSESQRGEKLFF
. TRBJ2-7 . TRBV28 TGTGCCAGCAGTTTTTTCCTAGGGAGCTCCTACGAGCAGTACTTC CASSFFLGSSYEQYF
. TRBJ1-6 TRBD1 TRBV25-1 TGTGCCAGCAGTGCCACAGGGGGTAGTAATTCACCCCTCCACTTT CASSATGGSNSPLHF
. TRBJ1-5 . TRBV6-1 TGTGCCAGCAGTGATGGGAGGAATAATCAGCCCCAGCATTTT CASSDGRNNQPQHF
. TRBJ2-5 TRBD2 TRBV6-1 TGTGCCAGCAGTGGACTAGCGGTTCAAGAGACCCAGTACTTC CASSGLAVQETQYF
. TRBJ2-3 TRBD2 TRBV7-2 TGTGCCAGCAGCCCGACTAGCGGGGGGGGCACAGATACGCAGTATTTT CASSPTSGGGTDTQYF